These T cell receptor beta chains were read from a single sample in a study of brain T cells in children with intractable seizures. Clones were read by immunoSEQ multiplex PCR, and TCRdb kept only the in-frame ones, dropping some. This sample has about 320,000 clones; over 85% occur once, and the top ten carry approximately 5%. The sample in question was peripheral blood, obtained more than 4 months after surgery. These receptors were obtained from a boy under three years old with tuberous sclerosis and intractable seizures. Both conserved end residues are part of each CDR3. The order of the fields is CDR3 protein, CDR3 DNA, V gene, J gene, D gene, clone size. The D gene is left open where the match is weak. Clone size is stated in some rows and not others, as once, few, many or a class when expanded.

CASSKEEVVRASNQPQHF	TGTGCCAGCAGCAAAGAGGAAGTCGTCAGGGCAAGCAATCAGCCCCAGCATTTT	TRBV21-1	TRBJ1-5	NA	NA
CATLSRRDGRSPLHF	TGTGCCACCTTATCCCGCAGGGACGGGAGATCACCCCTCCACTTT	TRBV2	TRBJ1-6	NA	NA
CASGLVLPGLAVDSYNEQFF	TGTGCTAGTGGTTTGGTACTTCCGGGACTAGCGGTAGACTCCTACAATGAGCAGTTCTTC	TRBV12-5	TRBJ2-1	TRBD2	NA
CATSDSLLNEQFF	TGTGCCACCAGTGATTCTCTACTCAATGAGCAGTTCTTC	TRBV24-1	TRBJ2-1	NA	NA
CASSLAETSNTEAFF	TGTGCCAGCAGCTTAGCGGAGACCTCCAACACTGAAGCTTTCTTT	TRBV7-9	TRBJ1-1	NA	NA
CASSFRGREAGTYEQYF	TGTGCCAGCAGCTTCAGGGGGCGGGAAGCGGGGACCTACGAGCAGTACTTC	TRBV11-2	TRBJ2-7	NA	NA
CASSLLAGETQYF	TGTGCCAGCAGTTTACTAGCGGGAGAGACCCAGTACTTC	TRBV12-3/TRBV12-4	TRBJ2-5	TRBD2	NA
CATTEGLVTYEQYF	TGTGCCACCACGGAGGGGCTTGTGACCTACGAGCAGTACTTC	TRBV10-3	TRBJ2-7	NA	NA
CASSIPSGRTLSTDTQYF	TGTGCCAGTAGTATCCCTAGCGGACGAACCCTAAGCACAGATACGCAGTATTTT	TRBV19	TRBJ2-3	TRBD2	NA
CASSWNRYTEAFF	TGTGCCAGCAGCTGGAACCGATACACTGAAGCTTTCTTT	TRBV5-6	TRBJ1-1	NA	NA
CAWRGLAGVHEQYF	TGTGCCTGGAGAGGTCTAGCGGGAGTACACGAGCAGTACTTC	TRBV30	TRBJ2-7	TRBD2	NA
CASRDSGVYSNQPQHF	TGTGCCAGTAGGGATTCAGGAGTATATAGCAATCAGCCCCAGCATTTT	TRBV19	TRBJ1-5	NA	few
CASSLGPEVENTF	TGTGCCAGCAGCTTAGGCCCGGAGGTTGAAAACACCTTC	TRBV7-9	TRBJ1-2	NA	NA
CASSEGRGRARQYF	TGTGCCAGCAGTGAAGGGCGCGGGAGGGCCAGGCAGTATTTT	TRBV2	TRBJ2-3	TRBD2	NA
CASSLLAGGSYEQYF	TGTGCCAGCAGCTTACTAGCGGGAGGCTCCTACGAGCAGTACTTC	TRBV11-3	TRBJ2-7	TRBD2	NA
CATKIGVGGNTIYF	TGTGCCACCAAGATCGGGGTAGGCGGAAACACCATATATTTT	TRBV19	TRBJ1-3	NA	NA
CASSATSGRYEQYF	TGTGCCAGCAGTGCAACTAGCGGGAGGTATGAGCAGTACTTC	TRBV6-4	TRBJ2-7	TRBD2	NA
CAWTGSSYNEQFF	TGTGCCTGGACCGGGAGCTCCTACAATGAGCAGTTCTTC	TRBV30	TRBJ2-1	NA	NA
CASSLGRAGNQPQHF	TGTGCCAGCAGCTTAGGCCGGGCGGGCAATCAGCCCCAGCATTTT	TRBV13	TRBJ1-5	NA	NA
CASSSRNTEAFF	TGTGCCAGCAGTTCCAGGAACACTGAAGCTTTCTTT	TRBV9	TRBJ1-1	NA	NA
CASSSDPGDYTF	TGTGCCAGCAGCTCGGACCCCGGGGACTACACCTTC	TRBV12-3/TRBV12-4	TRBJ1-2	NA	NA
CASSYSNANYGYTF	TGTGCCAGCAGTTACTCGAATGCTAACTATGGCTACACCTTC	TRBV6-5	TRBJ1-2	NA	NA
CASRTGGNYEQYF	TGTGCCAGCCGGACAGGGGGGAACTACGAGCAGTACTTC	TRBV28	TRBJ2-7	TRBD1	NA
CASSRQTGGSTDTQYF	TGTGCCAGTAGTCGACAGACAGGAGGGAGCACGGATACGCAGTATTTT	TRBV19	TRBJ2-3	NA	NA
CASSQDQTAGGYTF	TGTGCCAGCAGCCAAGACCAGACGGCGGGTGGCTACACCTTC	TRBV7-2	TRBJ1-2	NA	NA
CASSLERYGGGWTYEQYF	TGTGCCAGCAGCTTAGAAAGGTACGGGGGCGGATGGACCTACGAGCAGTACTTC	TRBV11-2	TRBJ2-7	NA	NA
CSASSPGLAGGPVDLVEQFF	TGCAGTGCTAGTAGCCCGGGACTAGCGGGGGGGCCGGTGGATTTAGTTGAGCAGTTCTTC	TRBV20-1	TRBJ2-1	TRBD2	NA
CSVSGQSLGNEQFF	TGCAGCGTTTCTGGACAGTCCTTAGGTAATGAGCAGTTCTTC	TRBV29-1	TRBJ2-1	NA	NA
CASSLMGATYGYTF	TGTGCCAGCAGTTTGATGGGGGCTACCTATGGCTACACCTTC	TRBV28	TRBJ1-2	NA	NA
CASSVSGNAGELFF	TGTGCCAGCAGTGTAAGCGGGAACGCCGGGGAGCTGTTTTTT	TRBV6-4	TRBJ2-2	TRBD2	NA
CASSTGQGNYGYTF	TGTGCCAGCAGCACCGGACAGGGGAACTATGGCTACACCTTC	TRBV7-9	TRBJ1-2	TRBD1	NA
CASSLEGGANYGYTF	TGTGCCAGCAGCCTGGAGGGGGGTGCTAACTATGGCTACACCTTC	TRBV11-2	TRBJ1-2	NA	NA
CASSFGQNYGYTF	TGTGCCAGCAGCTTTGGACAGAACTATGGCTACACCTTC	TRBV11-2	TRBJ1-2	NA	NA
CASSLGENTEAFF	TGTGCCAGCAGCTTAGGGGAGAACACTGAAGCTTTCTTT	TRBV11-1	TRBJ1-1	NA	once
CASSQVQETQYF	TGTGCCAGCAGCCAAGTTCAAGAGACCCAGTACTTC	TRBV3-1/TRBV3-2	TRBJ2-5	NA	NA
CASSLSRWEGYEQYF	TGTGCCAGCAGCTTAAGTAGGTGGGAGGGCTACGAGCAGTACTTC	TRBV11-2	TRBJ2-7	TRBD2	once
CAIRPGLESTYEQYF	TGTGCCATCAGGCCGGGACTAGAATCGACCTACGAGCAGTACTTC	TRBV10-3	TRBJ2-7	TRBD2	NA
CASSLGILPDTQYF	TGTGCCAGCAGCTTAGGAATCCTCCCGGATACGCAGTATTTT	TRBV11-3	TRBJ2-3	NA	NA
CAISETEAKNIQYF	TGTGCCATCAGTGAGACAGAAGCCAAAAACATTCAGTACTTC	TRBV10-3	TRBJ2-4	NA	NA
CASSLEEGSTEAFF	TGTGCCAGCAGCTTAGAAGAGGGGAGCACTGAAGCTTTCTTT	TRBV7-3	TRBJ1-1	NA	once
CSASSPGRLETQYF	TGCAGTGCCAGTAGCCCCGGGAGGTTGGAGACCCAGTACTTC	TRBV20-1	TRBJ2-5	TRBD2	NA